This TCR beta chain originates from a study of CD8 T cells in Susac syndrome. This CDR3 region has 13 residues. Per the germline V gene, CDR1 is SGDLS and CDR2 is YYNGEE. Trimming took 0 bases from V and 9 from J, leaving 10 bases between them. Random hexamers were used to reverse transcribe the RNA input (about 0.5 to 1 ug). immunoSEQ multiplex PCR amplified TCR beta CDR3 across 54 Vbeta, 13 Jbeta. TCRdb re-derived calls from the immunoSEQ multiplex PCR reads in MiXCR, one entry per CDR3 protein. The sample lists some 140,000 distinct CDR3 sequences, over 75% seen once, with about 0.51% in the top ten. Both CD4+ and CD8+ T cells were negatively isolated, and TEMRA cells underwent FACS enrichment.

Sequencing used CD8+ T cells from PBMCs. The source of this sequence is a human donor with multiple sclerosis. The chain has TRBV9 and TRBJ2-4; maybe TRBD1 (5 bases). The CDR3 spells CASSVEGSGIQYF. The DNA of the CDR3 is TGTGCCAGCAGCGTAGAGGGGTCGGGCATTCAGTACTTC.